The clone carrying this T cell receptor (beta chain) has just one count. The record originates from a study of blood T cell repertoires in COVID-19. About the research overall: T cells, B-cell-depleted T cells, or PBMCs provided the cDNA or gDNA that served as material.

Authors' methods: Estimated nucleated cell counts came from reference gene primer amplification. Assay used: immunoSEQ multiplex PCR; TCRdb lists only in-frame clones, some missing. The V and J calls and clone size are taken from that table; D and trimming were inferred from the DNA. Of about 210,000 clones listed, 70% to 90% are singletons. Germline V gene data show CDR1 as MNHEY and CDR2 as SVGEGT. This CDR3 spans 17 amino acids. Trimming cost V 1 base and J 5 bases; bases outside gene matches: 7. This chain connects TRBV6-2 or TRBV6-3 to TRBJ1-4, with 10 nucleotides matching TRBD1. The sequence was obtained from a woman over 75 with acute or convalescent COVID-19. Sequencing used peripheral blood. In DNA form, the CDR3 reads TGTGCCAGCAGTTACTGGATCGCGGGACAGGGGAATGAAAAACTGTTTTTT. Residues: CASSYWIAGQGNEKLFF.